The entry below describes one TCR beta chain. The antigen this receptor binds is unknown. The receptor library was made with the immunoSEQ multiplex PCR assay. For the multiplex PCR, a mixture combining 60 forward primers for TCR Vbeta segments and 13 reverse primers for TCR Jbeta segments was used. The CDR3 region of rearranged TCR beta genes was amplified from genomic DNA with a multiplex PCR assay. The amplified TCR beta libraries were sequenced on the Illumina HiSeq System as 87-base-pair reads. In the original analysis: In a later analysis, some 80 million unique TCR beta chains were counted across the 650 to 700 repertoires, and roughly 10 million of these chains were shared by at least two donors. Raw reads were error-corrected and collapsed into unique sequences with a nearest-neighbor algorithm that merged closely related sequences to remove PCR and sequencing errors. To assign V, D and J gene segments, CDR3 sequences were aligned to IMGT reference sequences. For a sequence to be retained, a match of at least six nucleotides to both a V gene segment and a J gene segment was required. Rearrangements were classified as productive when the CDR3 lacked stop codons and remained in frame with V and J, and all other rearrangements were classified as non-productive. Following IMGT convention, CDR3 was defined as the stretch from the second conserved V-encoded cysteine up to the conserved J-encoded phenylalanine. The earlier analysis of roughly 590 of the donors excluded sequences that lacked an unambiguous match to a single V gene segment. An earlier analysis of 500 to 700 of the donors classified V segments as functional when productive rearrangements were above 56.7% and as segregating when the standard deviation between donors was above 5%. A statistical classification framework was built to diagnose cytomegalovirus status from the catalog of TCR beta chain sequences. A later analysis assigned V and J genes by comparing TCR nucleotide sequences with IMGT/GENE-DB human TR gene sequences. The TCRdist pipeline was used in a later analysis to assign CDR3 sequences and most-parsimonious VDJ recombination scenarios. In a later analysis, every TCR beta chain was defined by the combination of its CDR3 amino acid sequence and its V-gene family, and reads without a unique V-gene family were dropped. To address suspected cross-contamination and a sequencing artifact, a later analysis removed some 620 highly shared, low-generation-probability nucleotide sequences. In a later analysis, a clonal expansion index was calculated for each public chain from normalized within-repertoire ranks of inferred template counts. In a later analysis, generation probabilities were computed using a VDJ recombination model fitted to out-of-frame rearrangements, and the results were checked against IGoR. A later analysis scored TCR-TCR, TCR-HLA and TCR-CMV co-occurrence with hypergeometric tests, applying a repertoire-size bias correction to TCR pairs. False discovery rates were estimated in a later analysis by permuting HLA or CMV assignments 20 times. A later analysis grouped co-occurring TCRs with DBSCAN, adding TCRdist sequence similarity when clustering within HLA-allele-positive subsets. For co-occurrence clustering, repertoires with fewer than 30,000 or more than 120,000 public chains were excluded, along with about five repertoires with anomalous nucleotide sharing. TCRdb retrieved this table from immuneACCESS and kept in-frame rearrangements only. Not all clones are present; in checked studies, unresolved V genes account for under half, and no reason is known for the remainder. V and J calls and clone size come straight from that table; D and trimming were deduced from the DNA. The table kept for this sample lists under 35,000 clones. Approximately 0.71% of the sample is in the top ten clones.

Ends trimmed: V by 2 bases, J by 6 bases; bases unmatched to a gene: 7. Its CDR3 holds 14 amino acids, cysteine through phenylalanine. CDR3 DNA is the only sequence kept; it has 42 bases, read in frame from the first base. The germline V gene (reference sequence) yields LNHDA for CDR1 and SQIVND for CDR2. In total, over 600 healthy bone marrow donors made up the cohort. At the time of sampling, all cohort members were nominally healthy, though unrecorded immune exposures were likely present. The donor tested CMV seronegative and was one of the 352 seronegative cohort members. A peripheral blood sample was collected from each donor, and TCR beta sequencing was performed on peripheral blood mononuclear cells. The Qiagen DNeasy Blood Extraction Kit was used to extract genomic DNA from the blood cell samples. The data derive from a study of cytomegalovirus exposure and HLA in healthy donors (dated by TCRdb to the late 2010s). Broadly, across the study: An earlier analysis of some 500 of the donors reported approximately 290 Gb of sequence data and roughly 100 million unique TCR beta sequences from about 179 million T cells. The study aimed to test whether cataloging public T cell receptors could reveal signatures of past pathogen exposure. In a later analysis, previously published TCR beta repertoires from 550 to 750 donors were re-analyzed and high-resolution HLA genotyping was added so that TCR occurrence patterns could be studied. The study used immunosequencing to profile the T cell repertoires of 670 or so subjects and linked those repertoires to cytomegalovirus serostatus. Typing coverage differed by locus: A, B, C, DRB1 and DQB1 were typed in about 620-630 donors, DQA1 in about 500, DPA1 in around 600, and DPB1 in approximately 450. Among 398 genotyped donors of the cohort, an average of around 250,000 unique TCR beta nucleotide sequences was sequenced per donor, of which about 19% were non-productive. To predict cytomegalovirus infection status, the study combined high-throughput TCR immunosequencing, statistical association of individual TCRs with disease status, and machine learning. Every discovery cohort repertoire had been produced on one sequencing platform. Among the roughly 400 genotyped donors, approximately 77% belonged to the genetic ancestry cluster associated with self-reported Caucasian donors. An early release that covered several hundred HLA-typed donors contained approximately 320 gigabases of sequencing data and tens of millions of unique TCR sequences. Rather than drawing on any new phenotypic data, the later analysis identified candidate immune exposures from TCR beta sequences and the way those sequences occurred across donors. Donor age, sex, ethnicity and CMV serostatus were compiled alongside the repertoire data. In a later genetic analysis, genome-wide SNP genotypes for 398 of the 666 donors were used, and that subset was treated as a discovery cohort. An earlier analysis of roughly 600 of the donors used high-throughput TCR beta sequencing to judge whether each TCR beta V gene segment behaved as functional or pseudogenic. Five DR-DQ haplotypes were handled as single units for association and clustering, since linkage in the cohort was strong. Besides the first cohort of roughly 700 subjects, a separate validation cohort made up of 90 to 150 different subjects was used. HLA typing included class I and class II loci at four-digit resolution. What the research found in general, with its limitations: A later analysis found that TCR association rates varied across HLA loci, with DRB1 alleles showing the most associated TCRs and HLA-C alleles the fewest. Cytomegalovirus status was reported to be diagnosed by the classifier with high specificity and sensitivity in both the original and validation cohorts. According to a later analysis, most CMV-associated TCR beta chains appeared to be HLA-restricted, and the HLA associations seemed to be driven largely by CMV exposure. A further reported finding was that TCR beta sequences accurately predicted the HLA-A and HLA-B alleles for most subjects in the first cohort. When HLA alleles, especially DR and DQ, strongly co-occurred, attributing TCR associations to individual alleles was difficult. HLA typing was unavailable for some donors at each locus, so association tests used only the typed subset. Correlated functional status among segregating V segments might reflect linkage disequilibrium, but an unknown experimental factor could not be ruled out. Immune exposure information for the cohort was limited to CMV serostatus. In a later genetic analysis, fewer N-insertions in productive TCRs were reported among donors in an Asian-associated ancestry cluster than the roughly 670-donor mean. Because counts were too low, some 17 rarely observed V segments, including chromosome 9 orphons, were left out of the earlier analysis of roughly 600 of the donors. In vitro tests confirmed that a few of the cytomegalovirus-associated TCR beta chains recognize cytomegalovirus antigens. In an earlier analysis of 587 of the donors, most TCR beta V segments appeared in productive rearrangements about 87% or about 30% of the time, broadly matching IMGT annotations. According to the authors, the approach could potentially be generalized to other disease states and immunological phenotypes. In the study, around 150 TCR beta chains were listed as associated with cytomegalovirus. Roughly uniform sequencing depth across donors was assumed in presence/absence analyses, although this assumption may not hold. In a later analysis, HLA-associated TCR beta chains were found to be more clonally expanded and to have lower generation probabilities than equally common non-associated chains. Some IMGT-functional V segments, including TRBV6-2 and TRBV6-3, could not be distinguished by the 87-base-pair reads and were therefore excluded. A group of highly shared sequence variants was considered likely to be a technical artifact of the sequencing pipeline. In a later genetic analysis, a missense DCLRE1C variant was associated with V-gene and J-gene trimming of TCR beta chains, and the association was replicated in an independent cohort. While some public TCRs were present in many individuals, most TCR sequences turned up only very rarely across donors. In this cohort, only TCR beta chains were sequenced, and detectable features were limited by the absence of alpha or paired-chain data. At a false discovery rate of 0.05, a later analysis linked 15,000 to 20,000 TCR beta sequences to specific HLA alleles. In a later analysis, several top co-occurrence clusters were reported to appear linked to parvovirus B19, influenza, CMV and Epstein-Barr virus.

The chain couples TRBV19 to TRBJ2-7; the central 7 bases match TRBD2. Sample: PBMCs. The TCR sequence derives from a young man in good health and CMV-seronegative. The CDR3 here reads CASSIIVGGGEQYF. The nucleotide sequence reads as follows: TGTGCCAGTAGTATAATAGTTGGGGGGGGCGAGCAGTACTTC.